Listed here is a single T cell receptor (beta chain). This entry belongs to a study of blood T cell repertoires in COVID-19. Study details: Samples of COVID-19 (acute and convalescent) were obtained from the United States, Italy and Spain.

Allocation to cohorts depended on clinical history reported by the participants. Repertoires were generated with immunoSEQ multiplex PCR, while TCRdb's copy carries only in-frame clones and drops some. Among 250,000 or so clones, about nine tenths were seen once, and the ten largest hold about 4%. The CDR3 has 15 residues. Germline assignment: CDR1 MNHEY and CDR2 SVGAGI. V was clipped by 11 bases and J by 4 bases, with 21 bases between them. This TCR came from a woman aged 25 to 45 with acute COVID-19. Sequencing input: PBMCs or T cells enriched from blood (not recorded which). The chain uses TRBV6-5 and TRBJ1-5; unclear D gene. The CDR3 DNA is TGTGCCCCTCCCACTGATGAAGGGAGGAATCAGCCCCAGCATTTT. It is translated as CAPPTDEGRNQPQHF.